The next 32 T cell receptor beta chains were all read from a single sample in a study of T cells after yellow fever vaccination. TCRdb ran MiXCR on the 5' RACE reads and lists one entry per CDR3 protein. The table shows under 95,000 distinct CDR3 sequences, with about 7.3% occurring only once. The source was CD8+ T cells sorted from PBMCs, collected roughly 10 days after the first yellow fever vaccination. Source of these receptors: a young man who received the YFV17D yellow fever vaccine.

The chain employs TRBV7-9 and TRBJ1-1, with 8 bases matching TRBD1. Trimming cost V 4 bases and J 2 bases; bases outside gene matches: 6. Germline V gene sequence: CDR1 SEHNR, CDR2 FQNEAQ (reference sequence). The CDR3 spans 15 residues. This CDR3 is CASSSDRASNTEAFF. CDR3 DNA: TGTGCCAGCAGCTCGGACAGGGCGAGTAACACTGAAGCTTTCTTT.

In this sample, this clonotype turned up many times. The genes are TRBV4-3 and TRBJ2-1; TRBD2 matches 9 bases. The CDR3 is 13 residues long. V was clipped by 8 bases and J by 9 bases; unmatched bases: 8. From germline, CDR1 is LGHNA and CDR2 YSLEER. This CDR3 is CASGRGGAVEQFF. The CDR3 bases are TGCGCCAGCGGGCGGGGGGGGGCTGTTGAGCAGTTCTTC.

This clonotype occurred many times. The chain couples TRBV7-8 to TRBJ2-1; no clear D gene. Germline assignment: CDR1 SGHVS and CDR2 FQNEAQ. Trimming took 2 bases from V and 0 from J, leaving 8 bases between them. The CDR3 runs 15 residues. The CDR3 reads CASSLTLGSYNEQFF. CDR3 nucleotides: TGTGCCAGCAGCTTAACCCTCGGCTCCTACAATGAGCAGTTCTTC.

This clonotype came up many times. CDR3 in amino acids: CASSYSRAAGYTF. The CDR3 nucleotides are TGTGCCAGCAGTTACTCCCGGGCGGCAGGCTACACCTTC. The V call is TRBV6-5, the J call TRBJ1-2; D gene ambiguous. CDR3 length equals 13 residues. The germline gives CDR1 MNHEY, CDR2 SVGAGI. The ends were cut back, 0 bases at V and 8 bases at J, with 10 bases in the middle.

The table lists this clonotype with many counts. V gene TRBV11-2 combines with J gene TRBJ1-2; D is perhaps TRBD1 (6 bases). The CDR3 has 17 residues. Trimming pared 2 bases from V and 0 bases from J, leaving 16 bases between. CDR1 is SGHAT and CDR2 is FQNNGV in the germline V gene. This CDR3 is CASSLNPTGFANYGYTF. CDR3 in DNA: TGTGCCAGCAGCTTAAATCCAACAGGGTTCGCTAACTATGGCTACACCTTC. The whole variable domain, remainder taken from reference TRBV11-2 and TRBJ1-2, is EAGVAQSPRYKIIEKRQSVAFWCNPISGHATLYWYQQILGQGPKLLIQFQNNGVVDDSQLPKDRFSAERLKGVDSTLKIQPAKLEDSAVYLCASSLNPTGFANYGYTFGSGTRLTVV.

The chain carries TRBV24-1 and TRBJ2-2; D is perhaps TRBD1 (6 bases). CDR1 is KGHDR and CDR2 is SFDVKD in the germline V gene. CDR3 length: 17 residues. V was shortened by 2 bases and J by 2 bases, with 14 bases between the two germline ends. CDR3 in amino acids: CATSDSSGTTNTGELFF. The CDR3 coding sequence is TGTGCCACCAGTGATTCGTCCGGGACAACAAACACCGGGGAGCTGTTTTTT.

This clonotype was counted a few times. The chain couples TRBV6-2 or TRBV6-3 to TRBJ2-5; 7 bases agree with TRBD2. The CDR3 contains 18 residues. Germline V gives CDR1 MNHEY, CDR2 SVGEGT. Trimming removed 2 bases from V and 0 bases from J; junction bases left unmatched: 12. As DNA, the CDR3 is TGTGCCAGCAGTTACCCACTAGGCCAGCGGGGAGACCAAGAGACCCAGTACTTC. Protein: CASSYPLGQRGDQETQYF.

This clonotype was detected ten times or more. This chain uses TRBV6-5 with TRBJ2-1, with 12 bases fitting TRBD2. V lost 0 bases to trimming and J lost 14 bases; unmatched junction nucleotides: 8. The germline V gene encodes CDR1 MNHEY and CDR2 SVGAGI. The CDR3 loop spans 15 amino acids. The CDR3 DNA sequence: TGTGCCAGCAGTTACTCCGGGACTAGCGGGTATAGTGAGTTCTTC. It specifies CASSYSGTSGYSEFF.

The chain links TRBV11-2 to TRBJ2-7; D is unclear. Trimming took off 5 bases at V and 6 bases at J, with 23 bases between the two ends. The CDR3 contains 16 residues. Germline V CDR1 and CDR2: SGHAT, FQNNGV. In nucleotides, the CDR3 is TGTGCCAGCAGCCTCGGCCCGAGGATTACGATTAGCGAGCAGTACGTC. It specifies CASSLGPRITISEQYV.

The table lists this clonotype with many counts. The V call is TRBV9, the J call TRBJ2-5; D gene ambiguous. With 0 bases removed from V and 4 bases from J, the gap between germline ends came to 16 bases. The CDR3 runs 16 residues. The V gene's germline CDR1 is SGDLS and CDR2 YYNGEE. As DNA, the CDR3 is TGTGCCAGCAGCGTAGATGGTACGGGCCGTCCAGAGACCCAGTACTTC. This sequence encodes CASSVDGTGRPETQYF.

This clonotype was counted a few times. The V gene is TRBV5-6, the J gene TRBJ1-2; 7 positions agree with TRBD1. The junction had 16 bases not matched to a gene; V was cut back by 4 bases and J by 4 bases. There are 17 residues in the CDR3. The germline gives CDR1 SGHDT, CDR2 YYEEEE. In DNA form, the CDR3 reads TGTGCCAGCAGCGGGGGGGGACAGTACTTTCTCTTCTATGGCTACACCTTC. It translates to CASSGGGQYFLFYGYTF.

This clonotype has ten or more counts. The chain has TRBV24-1 and TRBJ1-2, with D possibly being TRBD1 (5 bases). CDR1 KGHDR and CDR2 SFDVKD come from the germline V gene. This CDR3 has 14 amino acids. Between the trimmed V and J ends, which lost 3 bases and 2 bases, there was a span of 9 bases. The CDR3 DNA is TGTGCCACCAGTGATATAGGGGAGAACTATGGCTACACCTTC. Encoded protein: CATSDIGENYGYTF.

This clonotype has a count of ten or more. The J gene is TRBJ1-1, the V gene TRBV10-3; D unclear. This CDR3 is built from 16 residues. CDR1 is ENHRY, CDR2 SYGVKD, per germline. The V end lost 2 bases, the J end lost 7 bases, and 20 bases lay between the germline ends. CDR3 bases: TGTGCCATCAGTGAGGGGGAGGGTGGGTCCCGGAATGAAGCTTTCTTT. Residues: CAISEGEGGSRNEAFF.

This clonotype was counted a few times. V and J are TRBV7-9 and TRBJ1-2; 8 positions agree with TRBD1. The CDR3 spans 14 residues. Looked up from germline, CDR1 is SEHNR and CDR2 is FQNEAQ (reference sequence). The V gene end was trimmed by 5 bases and the J gene end by 4 bases; junction bases not matched to a gene: 6. CDR3 bases: TGTGCCAGCAGCGGACGGACAGGGCCCTATGGCTACACCTTC. It yields the protein CASSGRTGPYGYTF.

The chain links TRBV4-3 to TRBJ2-7, with 8 positions matching TRBD1. This CDR3 has 14 residues. Germline V lookup: CDR1 LGHNA, CDR2 YSLEER. J lost 6 bases, V lost 1 base, and 5 bases had no gene match. CDR3 amino acids: CASSQGQGAAEQYF. In DNA form, the CDR3 reads TGCGCCAGCAGCCAAGGCCAGGGGGCCGCCGAGCAGTACTTC.

This clonotype appeared many times. The chain joins TRBV5-5 to TRBJ2-1; the D gene is possibly TRBD2 (6 bases). The germline V gene encodes CDR1 SGHKS and CDR2 YYEKEE (reference sequence). Deletions cut 5 bases from V and 0 bases from J, with 12 bases between. The CDR3 runs to 15 residues. The CDR3 DNA reads TGTGCCAGCAGACGACTAGAAATCTCCTACAATGAGCAGTTCTTC. It translates to CASRRLEISYNEQFF. Full variable domain (missing parts from reference TRBV5-5 and TRBJ2-1): DAGVTQSPTHLIKTRGQQVTLRCSPISGHKSVSWYQQVLGQGPQFIFQYYEKEERGRGNFPDRFSARQFPNYSSELNVNALLLGDSALYLCASRRLEISYNEQFFGPGTRLTVL.

This clonotype occurred a few times. The chain recombines TRBV20-1 with TRBJ2-3; 10 bases fit TRBD2. J lost 2 bases, V lost 6 bases, and 8 bases had no gene match. The length of the CDR3 is 15 residues. Germline CDR1 reads DFQATT; CDR2 reads SNEGSKA (reference sequence). The CDR3 DNA reads as TGCAGTGCCCTCCCCCTAGCGGGAGCCACAGATACGCAGTATTTT. Amino acid sequence: CSALPLAGATDTQYF.

The chain couples TRBV4-2 to TRBJ1-2; 9 bases fit TRBD1. V was pared by 3 bases and J by 4 bases, with 15 bases of the junction left unmatched. Looked up from germline, CDR1 is LGHNA and CDR2 is YNFKEQ. The CDR3 extends over 18 amino acids. CDR3 bases: TGTGCCAGCAGCCATGACCGGGACAGGGCGACGAACGGCTATGGCTACACCTTC. As protein: CASSHDRDRATNGYGYTF.

This clonotype was seen ten or more times. The rearrangement uses TRBV3-1 and TRBJ1-1; the D is unclear. Trimming cost V 1 base and J 3 bases, with 21 bases left between them. The V gene's germline CDR1 is LGHDT and CDR2 YNNKEL (reference sequence). The CDR3 consists of 18 residues. CDR3 protein: CASSQVDDPRIEDTEAFF. CDR3 DNA: TGTGCCAGCAGCCAAGTCGACGACCCCCGGATCGAGGACACTGAAGCTTTCTTT.

This clonotype was seen repeatedly, ten times or more. The chain links TRBV4-1 to TRBJ2-2, with a weak D call TRBD1 (6 bases). The CDR3 contains 15 residues. Looked up from germline, CDR1 is MGHRA and CDR2 is YSYEKL. V lost 4 bases to trimming and J lost 5 bases, with 14 bases between them. Here the CDR3 DNA reads TGCGCCAGCAGCCGGATTCGGACAGAAACCGGGGAGCTGTTTTTT. It encodes CASSRIRTETGELFF.

This clonotype was observed many times. V usage is TRBV27 and J usage is TRBJ2-1, with D uncertain. Trimming took off 4 bases at V and 0 bases at J, with 10 bases between the two ends. CDR3 length: 15 amino acids. Germline-derived CDR1 and CDR2 are MNHEY and SMNVEV (reference sequence). CDR3 DNA sequence: TGTGCCAGCAGTTCCACACCGAGCTCCTACAATGAGCAGTTCTTC. This gives the protein CASSSTPSSYNEQFF.

This clonotype has at least ten counts. This chain connects TRBV6-1 to TRBJ1-5; no clear D. Germline CDR1 and CDR2: MNHNS and SASEGT. The V gene lost 6 bases and the J gene lost 1 base, with 22 bases spanning the gap. The CDR3 runs to 18 residues. CDR3 protein: CASSPFSLMANSNQPQHF. CDR3 bases: TGTGCCAGCAGCCCCTTTTCGTTGATGGCAAACAGCAATCAGCCCCAGCATTTT.

This clonotype was detected ten times or more. The chain couples TRBV7-2 to TRBJ2-7, with D unresolved. Germline-derived CDR1 and CDR2 are SGHTA and FQGNSA. V was trimmed by 1 base and J by 0 bases, leaving 7 bases between them. The length of the CDR3 is 14 residues. The CDR3 bases are TGTGCCAGCAGCTTAGGACGAAGCTCCTACGAGCAGTACTTC. This sequence encodes CASSLGRSSYEQYF.

In its sample, this clonotype was seen many times. The rearrangement links TRBV29-1 to TRBJ1-2; TRBD1 is a possible D gene (6 bases). Germline V CDR1 and CDR2: SQVTM, ANQGSEA. CDR3 size: 15 residues. The V gene lost 3 bases and the J gene lost 4 bases, with 18 bases spanning the gap. The CDR3 nucleotides are TGCAGCGTTGATGGCCTATGGGGACATCGCTATGGCTACACCTTC. Residues: CSVDGLWGHRYGYTF.

A note on this clonotype: This sequence may be a read error, since a much larger clone differs from it by one base. The V gene is TRBV7-9, the J gene TRBJ2-2; D is unclear. Germline values: CDR1 SEHNR, CDR2 FQNEAQ (reference sequence). This CDR3 has 12 residues. V was cut by 11 bases and J by 1 base, with 8 bases left in between. The CDR3 loop reads CASDRNTGELFF. CDR3 bases: TGTGCCTCCGATCGGAACACCGGGGAGCTGTTTTTT.

The chain is built from TRBV7-2 and TRBJ2-1; 9 bases fit TRBD1. The CDR3 sequence is 13 residues long. Germline lookup yields CDR1 SGHTA and CDR2 FQGNSA. The junction had 1 base not matched to a gene; V was cut back by 4 bases and J by 6 bases. Written as DNA, the CDR3 is TGTGCCAGCAGCTCGGGACAGGGCAATGAGCAGTTCTTC. Its translation is CASSSGQGNEQFF. Combining the CDR3 with reference TRBV7-2 and TRBJ2-1 gives the whole variable domain GAGVSQSPSNKVTEKGKDVELRCDPISGHTALYWYRQSLGQGLEFLIYFQGNSAPDKSGLPSDRFSAERTGGSVSTLTIQRTQQEDSAVYLCASSSGQGNEQFFGPGTRLTVL.

This clonotype has at least ten counts. The chain joins TRBV7-9 to TRBJ1-1, with D hard to call. Trimming removed 1 base from V and 4 bases from J, with 10 bases in between. CDR3 size: 14 residues. Germline values: CDR1 SEHNR, CDR2 FQNEAQ (reference sequence). This CDR3 is CASSLVGLGTEAFF. The CDR3 region has the DNA TGTGCCAGCAGCTTAGTCGGGTTGGGCACTGAAGCTTTCTTT. The full variable domain, its missing parts supplied by reference TRBV7-9 and TRBJ1-1, is DTGVSQNPRHKITKRGQNVTFRCDPISEHNRLYWYRQTLGQGPEFLTYFQNEAQLEKSRLLSDRFSAERPKGSFSTLEIQRTEQGDSAMYLCASSLVGLGTEAFFGQGTRLTVV.

This clonotype was picked up many times. V usage is TRBV28 and J usage is TRBJ2-1; D unresolved. CDR1 is MDHEN and CDR2 is SYDVKM in the germline V gene. There are 11 residues in the CDR3. The ends were cut back, 8 bases at V and 5 bases at J, with 7 bases in the middle. In DNA, the CDR3 is TGTGCCAGCTCCCCGGACAATGAGCAGTTCTTC. This codes for CASSPDNEQFF.

In its sample, this clonotype was seen many times. The V and J genes are TRBV4-1 and TRBJ2-7; 8 nucleotides align to TRBD2. The V segment lost 1 base and the J segment 3 bases; nucleotides outside the gene matches: 5. There are 15 residues in the CDR3. Germline CDR1 is MGHRA and CDR2 is YSYEKL. CDR3 region: CASSQGGGGNYEQYF. In DNA, the CDR3 is TGCGCCAGCAGCCAAGGGGGCGGGGGGAACTACGAGCAGTACTTC.

A note on this clonotype: Since a much larger clone is just one base distant, this may be a read error. The chain has TRBV7-6 and TRBJ1-2, with 8 bases matching TRBD1. The germline CDR1 and CDR2 sequences are SGHVS and FNYEAQ. The junction had 10 bases not matched to a gene; V was cut back by 5 bases and J by 5 bases. The CDR3 has 15 amino acids. CDR3 in DNA: TGTGCCAGCAGCCCGAGCCGGGACAGGTGTTATGGCTACACCTTC. The encoded protein is CASSPSRDRCYGYTF.

There are a few counts of this clonotype. This rearrangement joins TRBV7-9 to TRBJ2-1; maybe TRBD2 (6 bases). The CDR3 covers 15 residues. V lost 5 bases and J lost 8, with 19 bases in between. CDR1 is SEHNR, CDR2 FQNEAQ, per germline (reference sequence). This chain's CDR3 is CASSLRLGIVDEQFF. In DNA form, the CDR3 reads TGTGCCAGCAGCCTCCGACTAGGGATAGTGGATGAGCAGTTCTTC.

This clonotype has a count of ten or more. The chain employs TRBV29-1 and TRBJ2-1; 12 bases agree with TRBD2. This CDR3 spans 15 amino acids. Germline loops: CDR1 SQVTM, CDR2 ANQGSEA. Trimming cost V 3 bases and J 6 bases; bases outside gene matches: 6. CDR3 in amino acids: CSVEYTSGGLNEQFF. The CDR3 DNA is TGCAGCGTTGAGTATACTAGCGGGGGGCTCAATGAGCAGTTCTTC.